Listed here are 14 T cell receptor beta chains from one sample, sequenced in a study of blood T cell repertoires in COVID-19. Assay used: immunoSEQ multiplex PCR; TCRdb lists only in-frame clones, some missing. The sample records roughly 190,000 clones, 70% to 80% being singletons. The sample was peripheral blood. These receptors all stem from a woman between 45 and 60 years old with active or convalescent COVID-19.

This chain uses TRBV4-3 with TRBJ1-1; the match to TRBD1 covers 7 bases. J lost 2 bases, V lost 4 bases, and 7 bases had no gene match. Germline-derived CDR1 and CDR2 are LGHNA and YSLEER. CDR3 length: 15 amino acids. CDR3 in DNA: TGCGCCAGCAGCCGAGTAGGGGGCAGAAACACTGAAGCTTTCTTT. It is translated as CASSRVGGRNTEAFF.

This clone appeared a few times. The chain is built from TRBV27 and TRBJ2-7, with unresolved D. The CDR3 extends over 16 amino acids. The germline V gene encodes CDR1 MNHEY and CDR2 SMNVEV (reference sequence). V lost 10 bases and J 1 base, leaving 23 bases between the germline ends. In DNA, the CDR3 is TGTGCCAAAGGCAGTAGCTTTTTCGGCCCTTCCTACGAGCAGTACTTC. Its protein product is CAKGSSFFGPSYEQYF.

This clone showed up just a few times. V is TRBV4-2 and J is TRBJ1-1; D perhaps matches TRBD1 (6 bases). Germline CDR1 is LGHNA and CDR2 is YNFKEQ. V shed 4 bases and J shed 0 bases, with 12 bases lying between them. This CDR3 has 15 residues. CDR3 nucleotides: TGTGCCAGCAGCCGTGAGGGGGATCTGAACACTGAAGCTTTCTTT. Translating gives CASSREGDLNTEAFF.

The chain is built from TRBV28 and TRBJ1-2, with a possible D match to TRBD1 (6 bases). Deletions cut 5 bases from V and 6 bases from J, with 13 bases between. This CDR3 has 13 residues. In germline, CDR1 is MDHEN, CDR2 SYDVKM. CDR3 protein: CASSAGTFDGYTF. CDR3 bases: TGTGCCAGCAGTGCCGGGACATTCGATGGCTACACCTTC.

The rearrangement uses TRBV12-3 or TRBV12-4 and TRBJ2-7, with unresolved D. The CDR3 runs 13 residues. The V and J ends lost 6 bases and 3 bases respectively, with 12 bases between them. The CDR3 DNA reads as TGTGCCAGCAGCCACCTCACAGTCTACGAGCAGTACTTC. Translated, it gives CASSHLTVYEQYF.

This clone was seen only a few times. V gene TRBV4-3 combines with J gene TRBJ1-6; D unresolved. Germline V gene data show CDR1 as LGHNA and CDR2 as YSLEER. The CDR3 has 14 residues. V lost 0 bases, J lost 18 bases, and 18 bases lay in between. The CDR3 DNA follows: TGCGCCAGCAGCCAAGAGGCGCGGCTAGGCATTTACCACTTT. It yields the protein CASSQEARLGIYHF.

This clone was seen a handful of times. V usage is TRBV9 and J usage is TRBJ2-7, with D possibly matching TRBD2 (5 bases). The length of the CDR3 is 15 residues. Trimming cost V 2 bases and J 4 bases, with 16 bases left between them. CDR1 SGDLS and CDR2 YYNGEE come from the germline V gene. The CDR3 nucleotides are TGTGCCAGCAGCGTCGAGGGATCCATGGGATACGAGCAGTACTTC. It codes for CASSVEGSMGYEQYF.

The chain is built from TRBV30 and TRBJ1-5; D unclear. CDR3 length: 15 residues. Germline V gene sequence: CDR1 GTSNPN, CDR2 SVGIG (reference sequence). Deletions cut 0 bases from V and 1 base from J, with 10 bases between. This CDR3 reads CAWSVRGYSNQPQHF. CDR3 DNA: TGTGCCTGGAGTGTACGAGGTTACAGCAATCAGCCCCAGCATTTT.

The CDR3 DNA follows: TGTGCCAGCAGCCCATGGACAAACCAAGAGACCCAGTACTTC. Translated, it gives CASSPWTNQETQYF. The chain links TRBV3-1 (or the pseudogene TRBV3-2) to TRBJ2-5; D perhaps matches TRBD1 (5 bases). V was pared by 4 bases and J by 0 bases, with 9 bases between. CDR1 LGHDT and CDR2 YNNKEL come from the germline V gene (reference sequence). The CDR3 runs 14 residues.

With respect to this clone: The sample has other DNA sequences that encode this CDR3 too. The chain joins TRBV3-1 (or the pseudogene TRBV3-2) to TRBJ2-7, with 12 bases fitting TRBD2. V trimming: 4 bases; J trimming: 1 base; junction bases outside the gene matches: 2. Germline-derived CDR1 and CDR2 are LGHDT and YNNKEL (reference sequence). CDR3 length: 15 amino acids. DNA for the CDR3: TGTGCCAGCAGCCCGGGACTAGCGGGTTCCTACGAGCAGTACTTC. This gives the protein CASSPGLAGSYEQYF.

This clone has a single count. The gene calls are TRBV6-5 and TRBJ2-5, with 10 positions matching TRBD2. The CDR3 length is 14 residues. Germline V gene sequence: CDR1 MNHEY, CDR2 SVGAGI. The ends lost 5 bases at V and 5 bases at J; junction bases unmatched: 5. CDR3 sequence (DNA): TGTGCCAGCAGTCCACGGACTAGCGGCGAGACCCAGTACTTC. It encodes CASSPRTSGETQYF.

The chain uses TRBV11-1 and TRBJ2-3; TRBD1 matches 10 bases. CDR3 size: 15 residues. V lost 1 base, J lost 6 bases, and 4 bases stayed unmatched. Germline-derived CDR1 and CDR2 are SGHAT and FQDESV (reference sequence). Here the CDR3 DNA reads TGTGCCAGCAGCTTAGGGGACAGGGGCGATGATACGCAGTATTTT. Its translation is CASSLGDRGDDTQYF.

This sequence joins TRBV5-4 and TRBJ2-3, with 9 positions matching TRBD1. The V gene's germline CDR1 is SGHNT and CDR2 YYREEE (reference sequence). This CDR3 contains 15 residues. V gave up 4 bases and J gave up 3 bases; unmatched junction bases: 6. The CDR3 region has the DNA TGTGCCAGCAGCCCGGACAGGGGATGGACAGATACGCAGTATTTT. It is translated as CASSPDRGWTDTQYF.

This chain connects TRBV29-1 to TRBJ1-1; TRBD1 is a possible D gene (6 bases). Germline CDR1 is SQVTM and CDR2 is ANQGSEA. The CDR3 runs 12 residues. The CDR3 region is CKGGGGGTEAFF. In DNA, the CDR3 is TGCAAAGGGGGGGGCGGGGGCACTGAAGCTTTCTTT. Full variable domain (rest looked up from reference TRBV29-1 and TRBJ1-1): SAVISQKPSRDICQRGTSLTIQCQVDSQVTMMFWYRQQPGQSLTLIATANQGSEATYESGFVIDKFPISRPNLTFSTLTVSNMSPEDSSIYLCKGGGGGTEAFFGQGTRLTVV.